Given below is one TCR beta chain in context. The target antigen is unknown. Unique molecular identifiers featured in each of the TCR beta cDNA libraries. T cells numbering roughly 0.9 to 10 million yielded cDNA molecules that totaled about 500,000. TCRdb ran MiXCR on the PCR reads and lists one entry per CDR3 protein. The table lists around 500,000 distinct CDR3 sequences, roughly 34% of them singletons. This sample is drawn from a study of post-analysis software for immune sequencing data. Findings and limits, study-wide: Relative to controls, patients had a handful of TRBV segments at higher frequency, with TRBV5-6, TRBV5-1 and TRBV20-1 among these.

The CDR3 length is 15 residues. Germline V gene data show CDR1 as DFQATT and CDR2 as SNEGSKA (reference sequence). V lost 6 bases to trimming and J lost 4 bases; unmatched junction nucleotides: 12. Input material: blood. This sequence originates from a girl aged 2-17 years with multiple sclerosis. The chain recombines TRBV20-1 with TRBJ2-1; 7 bases agree with TRBD2. Here the CDR3 DNA reads TGCAGTGCAAGCCCTCCGGGACTAACGTACAATGAGCAGTTCTTC. Residues: CSASPPGLTYNEQFF.